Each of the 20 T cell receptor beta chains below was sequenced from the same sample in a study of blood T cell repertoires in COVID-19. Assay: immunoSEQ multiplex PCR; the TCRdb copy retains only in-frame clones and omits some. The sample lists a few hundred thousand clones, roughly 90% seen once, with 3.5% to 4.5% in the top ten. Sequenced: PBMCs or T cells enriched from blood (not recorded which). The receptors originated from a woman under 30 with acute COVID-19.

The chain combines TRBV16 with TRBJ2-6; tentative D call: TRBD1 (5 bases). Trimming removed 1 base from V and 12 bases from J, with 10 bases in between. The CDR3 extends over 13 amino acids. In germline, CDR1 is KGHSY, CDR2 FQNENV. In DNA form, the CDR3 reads TGTGCCAGCAGCCAATTCGGCCAGGGCGTCCTGACTTTC. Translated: CASSQFGQGVLTF.

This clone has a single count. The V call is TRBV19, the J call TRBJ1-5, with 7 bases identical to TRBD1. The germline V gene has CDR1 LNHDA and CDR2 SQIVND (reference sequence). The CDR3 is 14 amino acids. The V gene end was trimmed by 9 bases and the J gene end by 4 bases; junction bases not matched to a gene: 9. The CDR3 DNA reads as TGTGCCAGCGCCGCAGGGGGAGAGAATCAGCCCCAGCATTTT. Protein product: CASAAGGENQPQHF.

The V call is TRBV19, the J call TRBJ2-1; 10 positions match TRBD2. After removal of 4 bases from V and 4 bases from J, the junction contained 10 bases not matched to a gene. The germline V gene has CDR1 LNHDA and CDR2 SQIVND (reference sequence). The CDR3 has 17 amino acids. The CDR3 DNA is TGTGCCAGTAGTAGAGGGGGGGGGACTAGCGAGTACAATGAGCAGTTCTTC. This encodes CASSRGGGTSEYNEQFF.

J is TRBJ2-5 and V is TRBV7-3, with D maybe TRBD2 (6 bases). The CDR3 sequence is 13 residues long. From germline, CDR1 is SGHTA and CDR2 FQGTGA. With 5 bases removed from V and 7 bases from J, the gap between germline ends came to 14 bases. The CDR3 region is CASSTRTMATQYF. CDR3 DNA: TGTGCCAGCAGCACGAGGACTATGGCGACCCAGTACTTC.

The CDR3 DNA is TGTGCCAGCAGCGAACAGGGGATTAAAGGGCTCGAGCAGTACTTC. This translates into CASSEQGIKGLEQYF. The chain employs TRBV7-8 and TRBJ2-7, with TRBD1 identical over 7 bases. Germline values: CDR1 SGHVS, CDR2 FQNEAQ. Losses at the gene ends were 5 bases for V and 6 bases for J; bases not matched to a gene: 13. The CDR3 consists of 15 residues.

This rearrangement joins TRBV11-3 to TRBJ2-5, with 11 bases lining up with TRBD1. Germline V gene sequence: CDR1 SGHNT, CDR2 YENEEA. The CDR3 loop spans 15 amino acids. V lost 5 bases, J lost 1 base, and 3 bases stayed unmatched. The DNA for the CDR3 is TGTGCCAGCAGCATGGGACAGGGGGTCCAAGAGACCCAGTACTTC. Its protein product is CASSMGQGVQETQYF.

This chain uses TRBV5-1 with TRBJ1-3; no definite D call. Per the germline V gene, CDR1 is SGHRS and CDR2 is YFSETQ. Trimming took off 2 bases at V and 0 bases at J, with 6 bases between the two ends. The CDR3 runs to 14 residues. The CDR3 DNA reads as TGCGCCAGCAGCTTCGGTTCCTCTGGAAACACCATATATTTT. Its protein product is CASSFGSSGNTIYF.

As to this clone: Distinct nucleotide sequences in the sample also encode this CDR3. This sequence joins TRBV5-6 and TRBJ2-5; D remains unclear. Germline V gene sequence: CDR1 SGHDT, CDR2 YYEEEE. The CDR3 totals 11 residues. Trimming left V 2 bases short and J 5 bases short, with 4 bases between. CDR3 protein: CASSLRETQYF. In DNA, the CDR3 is TGTGCCAGCAGCTTACGGGAGACCCAGTACTTC.

Here the CDR3 reads CASSLLGTGGNTIYF. The CDR3 coding sequence is TGTGCCAGCAGTTTATTGGGGACAGGGGGAAACACCATATATTTT. V usage is TRBV27 and J usage is TRBJ1-3; TRBD1 matches 9 bases. The CDR3 covers 15 residues. Germline V lookup: CDR1 MNHEY, CDR2 SMNVEV (reference sequence). V lost 1 base and J lost 4; bases outside the gene matches: 2.

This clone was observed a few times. The CDR3 spells CASSFSRTGELFF. The CDR3 nucleotides are TGTGCCAGCAGTTTTAGCCGCACCGGGGAGCTGTTTTTT. The rearrangement joins TRBV6-5 to TRBJ2-2, with D unresolved. V dropped 4 bases and J dropped 4 bases, with 7 bases sitting between them. The CDR3 has 13 residues. Germline lookup yields CDR1 MNHEY and CDR2 SVGAGI.

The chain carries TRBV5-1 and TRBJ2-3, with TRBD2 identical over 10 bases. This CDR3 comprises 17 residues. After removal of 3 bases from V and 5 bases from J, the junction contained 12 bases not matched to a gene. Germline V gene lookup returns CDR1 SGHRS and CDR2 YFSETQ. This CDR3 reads CASSYPTSGKAGDTQYF. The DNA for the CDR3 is TGCGCCAGCAGCTACCCTACTAGCGGGAAAGCTGGAGATACGCAGTATTTT.

The CDR3 sequence: CASSRAGRYEQYF. CDR3 sequence (DNA): TGTGCCAGCAGTAGAGCGGGAAGGTACGAGCAGTACTTC. J is TRBJ2-7 and V is TRBV6-5, with 7 bases that match TRBD2. Germline V lookup: CDR1 MNHEY, CDR2 SVGAGI. V was pared by 5 bases and J by 4 bases, with 5 bases of the junction left unmatched. The CDR3 loop spans 13 amino acids.

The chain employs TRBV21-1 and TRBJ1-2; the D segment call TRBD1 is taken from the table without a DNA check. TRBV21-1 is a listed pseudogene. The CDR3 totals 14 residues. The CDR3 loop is CASSNSGQGGGYTF. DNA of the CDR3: TGTGCCAGCAGCAACTCCGGACAGGGGGGCGGCTACACCTTC.

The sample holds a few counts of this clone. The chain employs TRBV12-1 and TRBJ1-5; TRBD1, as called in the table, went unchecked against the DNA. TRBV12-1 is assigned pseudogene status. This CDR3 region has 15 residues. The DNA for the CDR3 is TGTGCCAGCAGCTTTGAGGGGGCCTACTATCAGCCCCAGCATTTT. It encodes CASSFEGAYYQPQHF.

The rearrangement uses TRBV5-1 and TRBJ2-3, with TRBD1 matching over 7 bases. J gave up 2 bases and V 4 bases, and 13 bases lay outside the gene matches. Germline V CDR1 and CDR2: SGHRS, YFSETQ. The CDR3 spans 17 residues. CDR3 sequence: CASSLGQTNAFTDTQYF. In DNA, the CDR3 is TGCGCCAGCAGCCTGGGACAGACGAATGCTTTCACAGATACGCAGTATTTT.

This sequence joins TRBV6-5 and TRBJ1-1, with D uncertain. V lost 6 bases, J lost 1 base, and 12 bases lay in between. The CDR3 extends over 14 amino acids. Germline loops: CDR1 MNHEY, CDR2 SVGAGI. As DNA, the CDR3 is TGTGCCAGCAGATCATCAGCAGGGAACACTGAAGCTTTCTTT. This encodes CASRSSAGNTEAFF.

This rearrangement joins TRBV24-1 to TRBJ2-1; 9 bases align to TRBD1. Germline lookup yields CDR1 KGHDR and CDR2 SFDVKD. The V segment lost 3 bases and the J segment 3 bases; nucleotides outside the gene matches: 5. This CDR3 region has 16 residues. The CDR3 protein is CATSDTGTGNYNEQFF. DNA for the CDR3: TGTGCCACCAGTGATACGGGGACAGGGAACTACAATGAGCAGTTCTTC.

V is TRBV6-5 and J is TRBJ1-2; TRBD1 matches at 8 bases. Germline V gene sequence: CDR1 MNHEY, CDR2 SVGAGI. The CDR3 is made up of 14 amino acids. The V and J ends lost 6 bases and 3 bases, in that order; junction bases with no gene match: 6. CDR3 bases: TGTGCCAGCAGATTCAACAGGGGGGACTATGGCTACACCTTC. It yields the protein CASRFNRGDYGYTF.

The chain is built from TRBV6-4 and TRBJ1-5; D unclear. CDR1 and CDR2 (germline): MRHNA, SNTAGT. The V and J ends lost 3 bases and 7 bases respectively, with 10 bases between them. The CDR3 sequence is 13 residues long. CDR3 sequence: CASSDKGGQPQHF. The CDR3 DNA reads TGTGCCAGCAGTGATAAGGGAGGCCAGCCCCAGCATTTT.

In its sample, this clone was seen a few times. The CDR3 region is CASSFLAGGVYYGYTF. Here the CDR3 DNA reads TGTGCCAGCAGCTTTTTGGCAGGGGGCGTCTACTATGGCTACACCTTC. The chain carries TRBV27 and TRBJ1-2, with 8 bases that match TRBD1. Germline V gene sequence: CDR1 MNHEY, CDR2 SMNVEV (reference sequence). CDR3 length: 16 amino acids. V shed 6 bases and J 3 bases; nucleotides not matched to a gene: 12.